This entry describes one T cell receptor beta chain. This specimen belongs to a study of control samples from healthy donors and cancer patients. Clones were read by immunoSEQ multiplex PCR, and TCRdb kept only the in-frame ones, dropping some. The top ten clones hold 0.68% of a sample with some 160,000 clones, about 93% of them seen once. This CDR3 region has 15 residues. Trimming removed 3 bases from V and 8 bases from J, with 22 bases in between. The germline V gene has CDR1 SQVTM and CDR2 ANQGSEA. Sequencing was done on a sample of blood. This rearrangement joins TRBV29-1 to TRBJ1-2; D ambiguous. This sequence originates from a woman between 25 and 40 years old in good health. The DNA for the CDR3 is TGCAGCGTTGATTCTTCGTCGCCCCTCTCGAACGGCTACACCTTC. Protein: CSVDSSSPLSNGYTF.